The 12 T cell receptor beta chains below come from one sample, sequenced in a study of glioma-infiltrating T cells after dendritic cell vaccination (TCRdb year 2016). Libraries were constructed by the immunoSEQ multiplex PCR assay. Held by TCRdb, this immuneACCESS table contains in-frame sequences only and omits some clones. Under half of the omission traces to an unresolved V gene where checked; the cause of the rest is unknown. The sample yields some 100,000 clones; around three quarters were counted once. The ten largest clones capture approximately 5.9% of the sample. This sample comprised blood, obtained before dendritic cell vaccination. Source of these receptors: a human donor with glioblastoma.

The V call is TRBV11-3, the J call TRBJ2-2; tentative D call: TRBD2 (6 bases). The V end lost 1 base, the J end lost 6 bases, and 12 bases lay between the germline ends. This CDR3 contains 15 residues. Germline V gene sequence: CDR1 SGHNT, CDR2 YENEEA. The DNA of the CDR3 is TGTGCCAGCAGCTTAGCAGGAGGGGTAGCCGGGGAGCTGTTTTTT. This codes for CASSLAGGVAGELFF.

This sequence joins TRBV19 and TRBJ1-1; TRBD1 aligns across 9 bases. The CDR3 contains 17 residues. Germline V gives CDR1 LNHDA, CDR2 SQIVND (reference sequence). After removal of 6 bases from V and 3 bases from J, the junction contained 14 bases not matched to a gene. The CDR3 sequence is CASSFSGQGYGDTEAFF. The CDR3 region has the DNA TGTGCCAGTAGCTTCTCGGGACAGGGTTACGGGGACACTGAAGCTTTCTTT.

In this sample, this clone turned up a few times. The rearrangement uses TRBV7-6 and TRBJ1-1, with TRBD1 matching 9 bases. The CDR3 totals 15 residues. CDR1 and CDR2 (germline): SGHVS, FNYEAQ. Trimming cost V 1 base and J 3 bases; bases outside gene matches: 3. The DNA for the CDR3 is TGTGCCAGCAGCTTAGGACAGGGGGTAGACACTGAAGCTTTCTTT. Its protein product is CASSLGQGVDTEAFF.

V gene TRBV30 combines with J gene TRBJ2-3, with 9 positions matching TRBD2. The CDR3 has 15 amino acids. V dropped 6 bases and J dropped 5; count of bases not matched to a gene: 12. Germline V lookup: CDR1 GTSNPN, CDR2 SVGIG (reference sequence). The DNA of the CDR3 is TGTGCCTGCCGGCAGGCGGGAGGGTTAGAAGATACGCAGTATTTT. Protein: CACRQAGGLEDTQYF. The complete variable domain, with remaining parts taken from reference TRBV30 and TRBJ2-3, reads SQTIHQWPATLVQPVGSPLSLECTVEGTSNPNLYWYRQAAGRGLQLLFYSVGIGQISSEVPQNLSASRPQDRQFILSSKKLLLSDSGFYLCACRQAGGLEDTQYFGPGTRLTVL.

The chain combines TRBV28 with TRBJ1-5; perhaps TRBD1 as D (6 bases). Germline V gene sequence: CDR1 MDHEN, CDR2 SYDVKM. Trimming left V 2 bases short and J 5 bases short, with 16 bases between. CDR3 length: 16 amino acids. The CDR3 DNA sequence: TGTGCCAGCAGTTTAAGTCAGGGGAGAAGGGATCAGCCCCAGCATTTT. Protein: CASSLSQGRRDQPQHF.

This clone has only a few counts. This chain joins TRBV6-1 and TRBJ1-5; weak D call: TRBD1 (6 bases). The germline CDR1 and CDR2 sequences are MNHNS and SASEGT. Between the trimmed V and J ends, which lost 5 bases and 0 bases, there was a span of 11 bases. The length of the CDR3 is 15 residues. The CDR3 DNA is TGTGCCAGCAGTAAGACAGGTAATAGCAATCAGCCCCAGCATTTT. This sequence encodes CASSKTGNSNQPQHF.

This chain links TRBV5-1 with TRBJ2-1; TRBD2 might be the D (6 bases). Deletions cut 5 bases from V and 4 bases from J, with 10 bases between. Germline loops: CDR1 SGHRS, CDR2 YFSETQ. The CDR3 length is 13 residues. CDR3 loop: CASRPGTYNEQFF. As DNA, the CDR3 is TGCGCCAGCAGACCCGGGACTTACAATGAGCAGTTCTTC.

CDR3 DNA sequence: TGCGCCAGCAGCTTGGTACGGGACAGGGGTTACGAGCAGTACTTC. Translation: CASSLVRDRGYEQYF. The gene calls are TRBV5-1 and TRBJ2-7; TRBD1 agrees at 10 bases. CDR1 is SGHRS, CDR2 YFSETQ, per germline. The junction had 4 bases not matched to a gene; V was cut back by 0 bases and J by 4 bases. CDR3 length: 15 amino acids.

The chain recombines TRBV21-1 with TRBJ2-1; TRBD2 is the table's D call, not checked against the DNA. TRBV21-1 is an annotated pseudogene. This CDR3 has 20 amino acids. CDR3 DNA: TGTGCCAGCACCAAAGGGACTAGCGGGAGTGCCCTCTACTCCTACAATGAGCAGTTCTTC. Translation gives CASTKGTSGSALYSYNEQFF.

The chain combines TRBV7-9 with TRBJ1-1; D uncertain. V shed 3 bases and J shed 5 bases, with 13 bases lying between them. The CDR3 is made up of 14 amino acids. The V gene's germline CDR1 is SEHNR and CDR2 FQNEAQ (reference sequence). The CDR3 is CASSFHSGRTEAFF. CDR3 DNA sequence: TGTGCCAGCAGCTTTCATTCGGGTAGGACTGAAGCTTTCTTT.

This chain connects TRBV29-1 to TRBJ1-2; D perhaps matches TRBD1 (6 bases). V was cut by 5 bases and J by 5 bases, with 12 bases left in between. Germline V gene data show CDR1 as SQVTM and CDR2 as ANQGSEA. The CDR3 contains 12 residues. The DNA for the CDR3 is TGCAGCGTTCAGCGGGACACTTATGGCTACACCTTC. It codes for CSVQRDTYGYTF.

The rearrangement joins TRBV19 to TRBJ1-1, with a tentative D call TRBD1 (5 bases). CDR1 and CDR2 from the germline V gene are LNHDA and SQIVND (reference sequence). V was trimmed by 5 bases and J by 0 bases, leaving 7 bases between them. The CDR3 is 13 residues long. Written as DNA, the CDR3 is TGTGCCAGTAGTGAACAGGTGAACACTGAAGCTTTCTTT. This codes for CASSEQVNTEAFF.